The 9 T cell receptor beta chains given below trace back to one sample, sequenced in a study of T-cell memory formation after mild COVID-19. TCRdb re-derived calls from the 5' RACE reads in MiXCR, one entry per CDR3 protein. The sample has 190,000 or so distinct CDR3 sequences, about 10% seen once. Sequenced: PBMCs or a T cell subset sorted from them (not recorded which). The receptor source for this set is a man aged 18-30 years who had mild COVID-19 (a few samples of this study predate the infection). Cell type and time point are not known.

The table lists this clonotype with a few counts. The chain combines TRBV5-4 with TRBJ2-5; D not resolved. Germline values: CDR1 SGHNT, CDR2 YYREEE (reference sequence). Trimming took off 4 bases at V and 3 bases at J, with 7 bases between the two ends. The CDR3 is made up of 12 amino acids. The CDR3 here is CASSPWEETQYF. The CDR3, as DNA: TGTGCCAGCAGCCCCTGGGAAGAGACCCAGTACTTC.

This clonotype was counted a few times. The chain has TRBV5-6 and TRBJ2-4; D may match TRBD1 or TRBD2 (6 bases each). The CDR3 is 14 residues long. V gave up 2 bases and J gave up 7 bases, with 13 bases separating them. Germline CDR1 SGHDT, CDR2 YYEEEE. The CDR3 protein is CASSFGGQLNIQYF. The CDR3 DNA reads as TGTGCCAGCAGCTTTGGGGGGCAGCTTAACATTCAGTACTTC. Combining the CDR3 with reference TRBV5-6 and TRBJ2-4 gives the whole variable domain DAGVTQSPTHLIKTRGQQVTLRCSPKSGHDTVSWYQQALGQGPQFIFQYYEEEERQRGNFPDRFSGHQFPNYSSELNVNALLLGDSALYLCASSFGGQLNIQYFGAGTRLSVL.

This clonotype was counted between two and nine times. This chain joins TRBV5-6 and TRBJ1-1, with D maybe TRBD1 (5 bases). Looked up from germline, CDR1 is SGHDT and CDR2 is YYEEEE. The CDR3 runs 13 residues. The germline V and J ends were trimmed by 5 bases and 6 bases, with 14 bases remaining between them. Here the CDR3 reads CASRPWGVSEAFF. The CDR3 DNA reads TGTGCCAGCAGGCCCTGGGGGGTTTCTGAAGCTTTCTTT.

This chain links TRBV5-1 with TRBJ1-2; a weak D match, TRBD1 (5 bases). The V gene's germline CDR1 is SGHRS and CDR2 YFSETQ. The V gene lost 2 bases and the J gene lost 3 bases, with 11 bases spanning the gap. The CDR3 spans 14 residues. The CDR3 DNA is TGCGCCAGCAGCTTAGCAGGGAGAGACTATGGCTACACCTTC. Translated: CASSLAGRDYGYTF.

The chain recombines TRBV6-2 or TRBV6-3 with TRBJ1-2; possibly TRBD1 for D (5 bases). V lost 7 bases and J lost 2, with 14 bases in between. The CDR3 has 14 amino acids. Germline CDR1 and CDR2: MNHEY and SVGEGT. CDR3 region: CASISGGGNYGYTF. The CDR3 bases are TGTGCCAGCATCTCCGGTGGGGGGAACTATGGCTACACCTTC.

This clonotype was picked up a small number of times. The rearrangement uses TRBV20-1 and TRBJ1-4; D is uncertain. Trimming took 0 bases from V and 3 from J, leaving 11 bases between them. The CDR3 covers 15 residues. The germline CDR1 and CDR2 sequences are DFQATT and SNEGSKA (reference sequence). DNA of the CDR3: TGCAGTGCTAGAGATCCGACTAAGTCTAATGAAAAACTGTTTTTT. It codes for CSARDPTKSNEKLFF.

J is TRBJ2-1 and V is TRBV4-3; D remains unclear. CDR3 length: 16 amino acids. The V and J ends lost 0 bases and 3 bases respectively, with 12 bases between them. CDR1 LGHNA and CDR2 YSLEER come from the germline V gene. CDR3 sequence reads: CASSQDSPNLYNEQFF. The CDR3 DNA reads TGCGCCAGCAGCCAAGATTCGCCGAATCTCTACAATGAGCAGTTCTTC.

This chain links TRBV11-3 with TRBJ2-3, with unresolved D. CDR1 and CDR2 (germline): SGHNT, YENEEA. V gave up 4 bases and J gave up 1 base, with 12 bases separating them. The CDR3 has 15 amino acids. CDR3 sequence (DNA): TGTGCCAGCAGCTGCTGTTATCGGGGCACAGATACGCAGTATTTT. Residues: CASSCCYRGTDTQYF.

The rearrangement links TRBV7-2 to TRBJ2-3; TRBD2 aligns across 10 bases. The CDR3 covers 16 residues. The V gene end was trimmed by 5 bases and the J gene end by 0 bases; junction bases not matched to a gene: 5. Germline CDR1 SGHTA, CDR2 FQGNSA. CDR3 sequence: CASSSLAGESTDTQYF. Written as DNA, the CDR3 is TGTGCCAGCAGCAGCCTAGCGGGGGAGAGCACAGATACGCAGTATTTT.